This passage covers 9 T cell receptor beta chains from one sample sequenced in a study of CD8 T cells in ankylosing spondylitis. Findings of the study overall: Seemingly distinctive of ankylosing spondylitis blood was a TCR beta motif formed by eight highly homologous variants.

These TCRs' antigens remain unknown. TCRdb passed the 5' RACE reads through MiXCR, listing each CDR3 protein once. Among 350,000 or so distinct CDR3 sequences, approximately 8% were seen once, and the ten largest hold less than 15%. Sequences were obtained from blood, either unsorted or a sorted T cell fraction (not recorded which). These receptors all stem from a male donor with ankylosing spondylitis.

This clonotype was observed a handful of times. The V gene is TRBV28, the J gene TRBJ2-7, with 9 bases that match TRBD2. J lost 4 bases, V lost 3 bases, and 10 bases had no gene match. Germline V lookup: CDR1 MDHEN, CDR2 SYDVKM. The CDR3 length is 16 residues. CDR3 DNA: TGTGCCAGCAGTTTGGGTGGGGTAGCGGGAGCTTACGAGCAGTACTTC. Translating it yields CASSLGGVAGAYEQYF. Combining the CDR3 with reference TRBV28 and TRBJ2-7 gives the whole variable domain DVKVTQSSRYLVKRTGEKVFLECVQDMDHENMFWYRQDPGLGLRLIYFSYDVKMKEKGDIPEGYSVSREKKERFSLILESASTNQTSMYLCASSLGGVAGAYEQYFGPGTRLTVT.

This clonotype was found a few times. The chain employs TRBV9 and TRBJ2-1; 8 bases are a match to TRBD1. CDR1 and CDR2 from the germline V gene are SGDLS and YYNGEE. The CDR3 has 15 amino acids. The J segment lost 5 bases and the V segment lost 0 bases, leaving 4 bases of the junction unmatched. The CDR3 nucleotides are TGTGCCAGCAGCGTAGCCAGGGGGCTAAACAATGAGCAGTTCTTC. Protein sequence: CASSVARGLNNEQFF.

The genes are TRBV20-1 and TRBJ1-2, with TRBD1 matching over 7 bases. The CDR3 has 15 residues. Germline loops: CDR1 DFQATT, CDR2 SNEGSKA (reference sequence). The J segment lost 6 bases and the V segment lost 6 bases, leaving 16 bases of the junction unmatched. The CDR3 sequence: CSATTGQLSPHGYTF. CDR3 DNA sequence: TGCAGTGCGACAACGGGACAGCTGAGCCCTCATGGCTACACCTTC.

The chain employs TRBV7-9 and TRBJ2-5, with TRBD1 as a possible D gene (6 bases). The length of the CDR3 is 17 residues. The germline V and J ends were trimmed by 5 bases and 4 bases, with 23 bases remaining between them. Germline V gene data show CDR1 as SEHNR and CDR2 as FQNEAQ (reference sequence). CDR3 bases: TGTGCCAGCAGCAATCGGAGGTTGGGGGCGCAGGGAGAGACCCAGTACTTC. It is translated as CASSNRRLGAQGETQYF.

There are a few counts of this clonotype. The chain links TRBV20-1 to TRBJ2-1; the match to TRBD2 covers 16 bases. The V segment lost 6 bases and the J segment 2 bases; nucleotides outside the gene matches: 4. There are 16 residues in the CDR3. The germline V gene has CDR1 DFQATT and CDR2 SNEGSKA (reference sequence). As DNA, the CDR3 is TGCAGTGCCCCGGGACTAGCGGGAGGGCCCTACAATGAGCAGTTCTTC. This translates into CSAPGLAGGPYNEQFF.

This clonotype appeared once. This chain joins TRBV20-1 and TRBJ2-7; 7 positions match TRBD2. The J segment lost 4 bases and the V segment lost 0 bases, leaving 6 bases of the junction unmatched. Germline V gene lookup returns CDR1 DFQATT and CDR2 SNEGSKA (reference sequence). This CDR3 has 14 residues. The CDR3 protein is CSARDLGGRYEQYF. CDR3 DNA: TGCAGTGCTAGAGATTTGGGAGGGAGGTACGAGCAGTACTTC.

This clonotype was observed a few times. The chain uses TRBV12-3 or TRBV12-4 and TRBJ2-7, with 10 bases fitting TRBD1. With V trimmed by 6 bases and J by 2 bases, 4 bases remained unmatched. There are 14 residues in the CDR3. The CDR3 sequence: CASSETGGPYEQYF. Here the CDR3 DNA reads TGTGCCAGCAGCGAGACAGGGGGCCCCTACGAGCAGTACTTC.

There are a few counts of this clonotype. The junction differs from germline at one of its ends, possibly a read error. The V and J genes are TRBV30 and TRBJ2-6, with D perhaps given as TRBD1 or TRBD2 (5 bases each). There are 13 residues in the CDR3. The germline gives CDR1 GTSNPN, CDR2 SVGIG (reference sequence). CDR3 loop: CAWSVAGANVLTF. The CDR3 nucleotides read TGTGCCTGGAGTGTCGCCGGGGCTAACGTCCTGACTTTC.

The genes are TRBV5-1 and TRBJ2-2; possibly TRBD1 for D (6 bases). Germline CDR1 and CDR2: SGHRS and YFSETQ. This CDR3 region has 15 residues. V lost 4 bases to trimming and J lost 4 bases, with 14 bases between them. The CDR3 sequence: CASSTGQSFTGELFF. The CDR3 DNA is TGCGCCAGCAGCACTGGACAGTCTTTCACCGGGGAGCTGTTTTTT.